The T cell receptor (beta chain) described here comes from a study of early T cells in non-severe SARS-CoV-2 infection. Germline V lookup: CDR1 SEHNR, CDR2 FQNEAQ (reference sequence). With V trimmed by 6 bases and J by 1 base, 11 bases remained unmatched. This CDR3 has 16 amino acids. The TCR library protocol attached unique molecular identifiers to the individual cDNA molecules. MiXCR, applied by TCRdb to the 5' RACE reads, yields one record per CDR3 protein. The table records about 110,000 distinct CDR3 sequences, 10% to 15% of them present only once. Source: whole blood, taken at baseline. This TCR was sampled from an adult who was a healthcare worker with PCR-confirmed SARS-CoV-2 infection or an uninfected control (not recorded which). This chain links TRBV7-9 with TRBJ1-1, with 7 bases lining up with TRBD1. In DNA form, the CDR3 reads TGTGCCAGCAGTCATATTCCAGGGGGAGCGAACACTGAAGCTTTCTTT. It encodes CASSHIPGGANTEAFF.